The rows below give T cell receptor beta chains drawn from one sample of a study of shared clonotypes between healthy human individuals. This table comes from immunoSEQ multiplex PCR, and its TCRdb copy is limited to in-frame clones, with some not included. This sample has roughly 1.5 million clones, with about 98% found just once. The sequencing sample was made of naive CD4+ T cells sorted from blood. These receptor sequences come from a man between 25 and 39 years old in good health. CDR3s include the opening cysteine and the closing phenylalanine or tryptophan. The D gene is left open where the match is weak. Clone size is shown for a subset of rows, as once, few, many or a class of expanded clone.

V gene	D gene	clone size	J gene	CDR3 protein	CDR3 DNA
TRBV19	-	once	TRBJ2-7	CASRPGPGTSYEQYF	TGTGCCAGCCGACCAGGTCCGGGGACCTCCTACGAGCAGTACTTC
TRBV13	-	-	TRBJ2-5	CASSQQGSETQYF	TGTGCCAGCAGCCAGCAGGGTTCTGAGACCCAGTACTTC
TRBV5-1	-	-	TRBJ2-1	CASSLRASDEQFF	TGCGCCAGCAGCTTAAGAGCGTCGGATGAGCAGTTCTTC
TRBV7-2	-	-	TRBJ2-3	CASSRYTDTQYF	TGTGCCAGCAGCCGGTACACAGATACGCAGTATTTT
TRBV14	-	-	TRBJ2-2	CASSRGRGNTGELFF	TGTGCCAGCAGCCGGGGCAGGGGAAATACCGGGGAGCTGTTTTTT
TRBV5-1	TRBD2	-	TRBJ2-2	CAGPGLAGGNTGELFF	TGCGCCGGACCGGGACTAGCGGGAGGGAACACCGGGGAGCTGTTTTTT
TRBV7-7	-	-	TRBJ2-1	CASSSSRSSYNEQFF	TGTGCCAGCAGCTCGTCCAGGAGCTCCTACAATGAGCAGTTCTTC
TRBV9	-	-	TRBJ1-2	CASSVATGTYGYTF	TGTGCCAGCAGCGTAGCTACAGGGACCTATGGCTACACCTTC
TRBV5-4	-	-	TRBJ2-2	CASSPASPGELFF	TGTGCCAGCAGCCCCGCCTCGCCCGGGGAGCTGTTTTTT
TRBV7-2	TRBD1	-	TRBJ2-3	CASSLDGTGPSTDTQYF	TGTGCCAGCAGCTTAGATGGGACAGGACCAAGCACAGATACGCAGTATTTT
TRBV2	-	-	TRBJ2-7	CASSGTGTLAYEQYF	TGTGCCAGCAGCGGAACCGGGACACTAGCCTACGAGCAGTACTTC
TRBV20-1	-	-	TRBJ2-3	CSARGATQYF	TGCAGTGCTAGAGGGGCAACGCAGTATTTT
TRBV10-3	TRBD1	-	TRBJ1-2	CANRGTGENYGYTF	TGTGCCAACAGGGGGACAGGAGAGAACTATGGCTACACCTTC
TRBV14	TRBD2	-	TRBJ2-2	CASGARAGGRDGELFF	TGTGCCAGCGGGGCGAGGGCGGGAGGACGCGACGGGGAGCTGTTTTTT
TRBV5-1	-	-	TRBJ2-3	CASSFHGGSTDTQYF	TGCGCCAGCAGCTTCCATGGGGGGAGCACAGATACGCAGTATTTT
TRBV25-1	-	-	TRBJ1-2	CAIPRGPGYTF	TGTGCCATCCCCCGGGGGCCTGGCTACACCTTC
TRBV10-3	TRBD1	-	TRBJ1-5	CAIRVDRDQPQHF	TGTGCCATCAGGGTTGACAGGGATCAGCCCCAGCATTTT
TRBV5-4	TRBD2	-	TRBJ2-1	CASSLASGRAGGEQFF	TGTGCCAGCAGCTTAGCTAGCGGGAGGGCCGGGGGTGAGCAGTTCTTC
TRBV28	-	-	TRBJ1-4	CASSFSKYGRNEKLFF	TGTGCCAGCAGTTTCTCCAAGTATGGGCGCAATGAAAAACTGTTTTTT
TRBV7-9	-	-	TRBJ2-6	CASILPPEGLSGANVLTF	TGTGCCAGCATTTTGCCCCCAGAAGGTCTCTCTGGGGCCAACGTCCTGACTTTC
TRBV7-8	-	-	TRBJ1-1	CASSNHAMNTEAFF	TGTGCCAGCAGCAACCATGCGATGAACACTGAAGCTTTCTTT
TRBV18	TRBD1	-	TRBJ2-2	CASSRGGGTGELFF	TGTGCCAGCTCACGAGGGGGCGGCACCGGGGAGCTGTTTTTT
TRBV7-2	TRBD1	-	TRBJ1-5	CASSLGTGNQPQHF	TGTGCCAGCAGCTTGGGGACAGGAAATCAGCCCCAGCATTTT
TRBV20-1	-	once	TRBJ2-1	CSARALYEQFF	TGCAGTGCTAGAGCTCTATATGAGCAGTTCTTC
TRBV5-5	-	-	TRBJ1-2	CASSGKGYTF	TGTGCCAGCAGCGGGAAGGGCTACACCTTC
TRBV7-2	TRBD1	-	TRBJ2-7	CASSRDSRSYEQYF	TGTGCCAGCAGTCGGGACAGCCGTTCCTACGAGCAGTACTTC
TRBV6-5	-	-	TRBJ1-1	CASSYSWQIFEAFF	TGTGCCAGCAGTTACTCGTGGCAGATCTTTGAAGCTTTCTTT
TRBV6-5	TRBD1	-	TRBJ1-2	CASSYTDRPPPGYTF	TGTGCCAGCAGTTACACGGACAGGCCCCCTCCGGGCTACACCTTC
TRBV6-6	TRBD1	-	TRBJ2-2	CASSRPGTGNTGELFF	TGTGCCAGCAGTCGACCCGGGACAGGGAACACCGGGGAGCTGTTTTTT
TRBV29-1	-	-	TRBJ2-1	CSVGFIGRTLPNEQFF	TGCAGCGTTGGTTTTATTGGGAGGACCCTCCCCAATGAGCAGTTCTTC
TRBV19	TRBD1	-	TRBJ2-1	CASSRQGTKEQFF	TGTGCCAGTAGTAGACAGGGGACGAAGGAGCAGTTCTTC
TRBV7-9	-	-	TRBJ2-7	CASSSRTGEQYF	TGTGCCAGCAGCTCACGGACGGGCGAGCAGTACTTC
TRBV6-5	-	-	TRBJ1-5	CASSRQEGHQPQHF	TGTGCCAGCAGCCGACAGGAGGGTCACCAGCCCCAGCATTTT
TRBV2	TRBD1	-	TRBJ2-3	CASSDTGASTDTQYF	TGTGCCAGCAGTGATACAGGGGCCAGCACAGATACGCAGTATTTT
TRBV7-2	-	-	TRBJ2-7	CASSLAEGKGMTSSYEQYF	TGTGCCAGCAGCTTAGCTGAGGGTAAGGGGATGACGAGCTCCTACGAGCAGTACTTC
TRBV2	TRBD1	-	TRBJ1-3	CASNQQGTNRNTIYF	TGTGCCAGCAACCAACAGGGGACGAACCGAAACACCATATATTTT
TRBV5-1	TRBD1	-	TRBJ2-5	CASSLWDRGPETQYF	TGCGCCAGCAGCCTATGGGACAGGGGGCCGGAGACCCAGTACTTC
TRBV19	TRBD1	-	TRBJ2-1	CASKSGPGTGMGEQFF	TGTGCCAGTAAAAGTGGGCCCGGGACAGGGATGGGTGAGCAGTTCTTC
TRBV6-5	-	once	TRBJ2-6	CASSYTSSGANVLTF	TGTGCCAGCAGTTACACGAGCTCTGGGGCCAACGTCCTGACTTTC
TRBV2	-	-	TRBJ1-2	CASSETTDPRYGYTF	TGTGCCAGCAGTGAGACAACCGACCCACGGTATGGCTACACCTTC
TRBV10-1	-	once	TRBJ2-1	CASSSGAVSYNEQFF	TGCGCCAGCAGTTCCGGGGCGGTCTCCTACAATGAGCAGTTCTTC
TRBV18	-	-	TRBJ1-1	CASSSSLTGLNTEAFF	TGTGCCAGCTCCAGCAGTCTTACAGGGTTGAACACTGAAGCTTTCTTT
TRBV11-3	-	-	TRBJ2-5	CASSKLHQETQYF	TGTGCCAGCAGCAAGCTCCACCAAGAGACCCAGTACTTC
TRBV7-9	-	-	TRBJ2-7	CASSLRGGTYEQYF	TGTGCCAGCAGCTTAAGGGGGGGAACCTACGAGCAGTACTTC
TRBV6-1	-	once	TRBJ2-3	CASRQGGGSDTQYF	TGTGCCAGCAGGCAGGGGGGAGGATCAGATACGCAGTATTTT
TRBV5-1	TRBD2	-	TRBJ2-2	CASSLPASGRGTGELFF	TGCGCCAGCAGCCTGCCCGCTAGCGGGAGAGGTACCGGGGAGCTGTTTTTT
TRBV29-1	-	once	TRBJ2-1	CSVYPPRNEQFF	TGCAGCGTTTATCCCCCTAGAAATGAGCAGTTCTTC
TRBV28	-	-	TRBJ2-7	CASSPSGAPAYEQYF	TGTGCCAGCAGCCCCTCGGGAGCCCCAGCCTACGAGCAGTACTTC
TRBV5-1	-	-	TRBJ2-3	CASSFTNPTPDTQYF	TGCGCCAGCAGCTTTACGAATCCCACACCAGATACGCAGTATTTT
TRBV2	-	-	TRBJ2-2	CASSHPGRNTGELFF	TGTGCCAGCAGTCACCCTGGACGGAACACCGGGGAGCTGTTTTTT
TRBV7-9	-	-	TRBJ2-1	CASSLLGVNNEQFF	TGTGCCAGCAGCTTACTAGGAGTAAACAATGAGCAGTTCTTC
TRBV18	-	-	TRBJ2-2	CASSITGELFF	TGTGCCAGCTCGATAACCGGGGAGCTGTTTTTT
TRBV28	-	once	TRBJ2-7	CAIRRADRSSYEQYF	TGTGCCATCCGGAGGGCGGATAGGAGCTCCTACGAGCAGTACTTC
TRBV7-2	-	-	TRBJ2-7	CASSLGPNYEQYF	TGTGCCAGCAGCCTTGGGCCTAACTACGAGCAGTACTTC
TRBV6-1	-	-	TRBJ1-5	CASSDLGKGDNQPQHF	TGTGCCAGCAGTGACCTTGGAAAGGGGGACAATCAGCCCCAGCATTTT
TRBV9	-	-	TRBJ1-2	CASSVGGGGLKFGYTF	TGTGCCAGCAGCGTAGGAGGAGGGGGGCTGAAGTTTGGCTACACCTTC
TRBV20-1	-	-	TRBJ1-1	CSAPQNTEAFF	TGCAGTGCCCCTCAAAACACTGAAGCTTTCTTT
TRBV5-1	-	-	TRBJ2-7	CASSLAGASGYEQYF	TGCGCCAGCAGCTTGGCCGGGGCCTCGGGCTACGAGCAGTACTTC
TRBV10-3	TRBD2	-	TRBJ2-1	CAISDSWTSGGLNEQFF	TGTGCCATCAGTGATTCATGGACTAGCGGGGGGTTGAATGAGCAGTTCTTC
TRBV5-5	-	-	TRBJ1-1	CASSLVRENTEAFF	TGTGCCAGCAGCTTGGTCAGAGAGAACACTGAAGCTTTCTTT